This entry concerns a single TCR beta chain. This table comes from immunoSEQ multiplex PCR, and its TCRdb copy is limited to in-frame clones, with some not included. The sample includes some 180,000 clones, approximately 85% of them seen just once. Germline V lookup: CDR1 MNHEY, CDR2 SVGAGI. The CDR3 sequence is 14 residues long. Losses at the gene ends were 5 bases for V and 7 bases for J; bases not matched to a gene: 7. The data were obtained in a study of blood T cell repertoires in COVID-19. The chain links TRBV6-5 to TRBJ2-2; 7 positions agree with TRBD1. The TCR originated in a woman in her sixties with acute or convalescent COVID-19. Sequenced material: peripheral blood. CDR3 DNA: TGTGCCAGCAGTATGACAGGGTTAAACGGGGAGCTGTTTTTT. This codes for CASSMTGLNGELFF.